Below, 8 T cell receptor beta chains from the same sample are listed, as sequenced in a study of blood T cell repertoires in COVID-19. Measured with immunoSEQ multiplex PCR; TCRdb has only the in-frame clones, and not every one. The sample includes fewer than 650,000 clones, about 88% of them seen just once. Sequenced sample: peripheral blood. Receptors were obtained from a woman aged 45-60 years with COVID-19, enrolled during active disease.

The chain uses TRBV7-2 and TRBJ2-7; 12 nucleotides align to TRBD2. Germline V lookup: CDR1 SGHTA, CDR2 FQGNSA. Trimming at V came to 7 bases and at J to 6 bases, leaving 10 bases not matched to a gene. The CDR3 has 15 residues. As DNA, the CDR3 is TGTGCCAGCACCCAAGAGGCGGGACTAGCGGGCGAGCAGTACTTC. Encoded protein: CASTQEAGLAGEQYF.

The chain carries TRBV11-2 and TRBJ1-1; 7 bases line up with TRBD1. With 3 bases clipped from V and 4 bases from J, the junction kept 11 bases outside the gene matches. CDR1 SGHAT and CDR2 FQNNGV come from the germline V gene. The CDR3 length is 16 residues. The CDR3, as DNA: TGTGCCAGCAGCTTTGTTATAGGGCCAGGGGGCACTGAAGCTTTCTTT. The encoded protein is CASSFVIGPGGTEAFF.

The chain uses TRBV5-1 and TRBJ1-6, with unresolved D. V dropped 4 bases and J dropped 5 bases, with 10 bases sitting between them. The CDR3 totals 14 residues. In germline, CDR1 is SGHRS, CDR2 YFSETQ. CDR3 amino acids: CASSEGWNNSPLHF. CDR3 bases: TGCGCCAGCAGCGAGGGATGGAATAATTCACCCCTCCACTTT.

The gene calls are TRBV13 and TRBJ1-2, with a possible D match to TRBD1 (5 bases). The CDR3 extends over 14 amino acids. The germline V and J ends were trimmed by 0 bases and 7 bases, with 12 bases remaining between them. Per germline, CDR1 PRHDT and CDR2 FYEKMQ (reference sequence). The CDR3 spells CASSLGQTVSGYTF. CDR3 coding DNA: TGTGCCAGCAGCTTAGGCCAGACAGTCTCTGGCTACACCTTC.

The chain carries TRBV20-1 and TRBJ2-7; 9 nucleotides align to TRBD1. This CDR3 region has 11 residues. The germline gives CDR1 DFQATT, CDR2 SNEGSKA (reference sequence). The junction had 8 bases not matched to a gene; V was cut back by 5 bases and J by 12 bases. The CDR3 DNA reads as TGCAGTGCTTCCCCGGGACAGGGCTGGTACTTC. This gives the protein CSASPGQGWYF.

This clone was counted a single time. This chain uses TRBV5-4 with TRBJ2-7; the D gene is possibly TRBD1 (5 bases). The CDR3 contains 11 residues. Germline V lookup: CDR1 SGHNT, CDR2 YYREEE (reference sequence). V was shortened by 7 bases and J by 4 bases, with 9 bases between the two germline ends. CDR3: CASSRGYEQYF. CDR3 coding DNA: TGTGCCAGCTCAAGGGGTTACGAGCAGTACTTC.

This sequence joins TRBV19 and TRBJ1-1, with D possibly being TRBD1 (6 bases). This CDR3 spans 12 amino acids. Germline-derived CDR1 and CDR2 are LNHDA and SQIVND (reference sequence). Between the trimmed V and J ends, which lost 7 bases and 7 bases, there was a span of 13 bases. The CDR3 loop is CASIGQQGEAFF. Here the CDR3 DNA reads TGTGCCAGTATTGGACAGCAGGGTGAAGCTTTCTTT.

This chain joins TRBV6-2 or TRBV6-3 and TRBJ1-2; tentatively, D is TRBD1 (5 bases). V was trimmed by 0 bases and J by 4 bases, leaving 12 bases between them. Looked up from germline, CDR1 is MNHEY and CDR2 is SVGEGT. This CDR3 comprises 15 residues. CDR3 loop: CASSYSKTALYGYTF. DNA of the CDR3: TGTGCCAGCAGTTACTCAAAGACAGCCCTCTATGGCTACACCTTC.